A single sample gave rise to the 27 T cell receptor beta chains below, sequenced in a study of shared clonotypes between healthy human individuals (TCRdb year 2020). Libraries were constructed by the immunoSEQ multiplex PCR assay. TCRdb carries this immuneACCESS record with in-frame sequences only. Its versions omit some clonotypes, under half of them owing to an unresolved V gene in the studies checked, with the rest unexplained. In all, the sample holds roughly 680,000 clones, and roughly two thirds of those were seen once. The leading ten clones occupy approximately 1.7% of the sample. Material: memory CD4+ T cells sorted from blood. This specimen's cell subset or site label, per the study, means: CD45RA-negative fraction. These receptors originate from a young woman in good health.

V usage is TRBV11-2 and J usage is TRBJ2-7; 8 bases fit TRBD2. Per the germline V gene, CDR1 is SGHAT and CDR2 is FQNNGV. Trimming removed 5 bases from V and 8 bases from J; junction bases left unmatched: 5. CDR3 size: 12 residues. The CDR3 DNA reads TGTGCCAGCAGCCCGAGCGGGGGAAAGCAGTACTTC. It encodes CASSPSGGKQYF.

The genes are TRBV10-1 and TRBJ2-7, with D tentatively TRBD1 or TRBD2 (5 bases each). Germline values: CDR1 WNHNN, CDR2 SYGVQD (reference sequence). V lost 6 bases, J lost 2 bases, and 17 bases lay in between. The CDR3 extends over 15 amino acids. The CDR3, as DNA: TGCGCCAGCAGGAAAAACACAGGAGGCCCCTACGAGCAGTACTTC. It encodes CASRKNTGGPYEQYF.

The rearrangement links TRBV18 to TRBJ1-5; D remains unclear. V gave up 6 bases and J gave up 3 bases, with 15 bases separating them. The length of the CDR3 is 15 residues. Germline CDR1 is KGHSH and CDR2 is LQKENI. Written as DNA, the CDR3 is TGTGCCAGCTCCCCTGACCAATCGTACAATCAGCCCCAGCATTTT. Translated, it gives CASSPDQSYNQPQHF.

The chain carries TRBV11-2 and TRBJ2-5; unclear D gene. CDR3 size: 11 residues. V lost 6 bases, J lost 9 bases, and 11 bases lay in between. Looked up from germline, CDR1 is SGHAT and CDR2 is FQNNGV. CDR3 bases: TGTGCCAGCAGGCATCGTACGGCCCAGTACTTC. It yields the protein CASRHRTAQYF.

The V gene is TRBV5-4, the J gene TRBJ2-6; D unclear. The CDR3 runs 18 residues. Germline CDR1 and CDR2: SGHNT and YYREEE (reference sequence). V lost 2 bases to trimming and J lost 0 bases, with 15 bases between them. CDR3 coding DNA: TGTGCCAGCAGCTTTATCTCGATAACACGCTCTGGGGCCAACGTCCTGACTTTC. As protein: CASSFISITRSGANVLTF.

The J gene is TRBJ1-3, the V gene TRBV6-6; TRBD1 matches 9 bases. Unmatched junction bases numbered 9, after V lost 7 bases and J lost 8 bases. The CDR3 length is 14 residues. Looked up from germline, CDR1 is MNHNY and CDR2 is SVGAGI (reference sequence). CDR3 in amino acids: CASTKGQGGYTIYF. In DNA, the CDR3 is TGTGCCAGCACTAAGGGACAGGGAGGATACACCATATATTTT.

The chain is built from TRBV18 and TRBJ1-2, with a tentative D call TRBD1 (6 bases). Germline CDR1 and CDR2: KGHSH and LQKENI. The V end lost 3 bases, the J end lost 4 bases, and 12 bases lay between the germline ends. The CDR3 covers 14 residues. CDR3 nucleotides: TGTGCCAGCTCACCCCAGGGGATCGGCTATGGCTACACCTTC. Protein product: CASSPQGIGYGYTF.

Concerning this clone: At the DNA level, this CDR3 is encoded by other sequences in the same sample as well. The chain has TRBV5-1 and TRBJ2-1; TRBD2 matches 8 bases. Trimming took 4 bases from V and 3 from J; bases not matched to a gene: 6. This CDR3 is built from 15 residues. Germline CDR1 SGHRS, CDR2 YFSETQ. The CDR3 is CASSPAGALYNEQFF. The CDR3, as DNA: TGCGCCAGCAGCCCAGCGGGAGCTCTCTACAATGAGCAGTTCTTC. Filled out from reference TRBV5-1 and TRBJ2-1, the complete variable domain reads KAGVTQTPRYLIKTRGQQVTLSCSPISGHRSVSWYQQTPGQGLQFLFEYFSETQRNKGNFPGRFSGRQFSNSRSEMNVSTLELGDSALYLCASSPAGALYNEQFFGPGTRLTVL.

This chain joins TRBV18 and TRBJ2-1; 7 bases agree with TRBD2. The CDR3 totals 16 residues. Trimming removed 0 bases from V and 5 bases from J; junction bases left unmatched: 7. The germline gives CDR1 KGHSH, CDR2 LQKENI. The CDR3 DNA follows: TGTGCCAGCTCACCACCTGGACTAGGGAATAACAATGAGCAGTTCTTC. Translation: CASSPPGLGNNNEQFF.

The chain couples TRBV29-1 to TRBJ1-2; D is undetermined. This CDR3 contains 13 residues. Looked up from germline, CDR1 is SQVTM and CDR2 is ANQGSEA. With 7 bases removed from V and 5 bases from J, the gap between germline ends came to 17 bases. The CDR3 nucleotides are TGCAGCGCCCCCGCCCTATCGAGTTATGGCTACACCTTC. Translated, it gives CSAPALSSYGYTF.

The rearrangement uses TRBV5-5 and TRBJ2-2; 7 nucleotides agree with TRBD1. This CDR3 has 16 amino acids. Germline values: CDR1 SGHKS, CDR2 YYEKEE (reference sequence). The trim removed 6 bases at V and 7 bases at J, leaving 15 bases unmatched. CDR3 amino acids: CASTSQGEGGIGELFF. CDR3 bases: TGTGCCAGCACCTCTCAGGGGGAAGGAGGAATCGGGGAGCTGTTTTTT.

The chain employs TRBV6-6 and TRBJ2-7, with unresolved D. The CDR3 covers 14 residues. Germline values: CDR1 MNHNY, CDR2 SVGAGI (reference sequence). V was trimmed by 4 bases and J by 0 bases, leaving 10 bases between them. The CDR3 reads CASSFQYTSYEQYF. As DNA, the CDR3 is TGTGCCAGCAGTTTCCAGTATACCTCCTACGAGCAGTACTTC.

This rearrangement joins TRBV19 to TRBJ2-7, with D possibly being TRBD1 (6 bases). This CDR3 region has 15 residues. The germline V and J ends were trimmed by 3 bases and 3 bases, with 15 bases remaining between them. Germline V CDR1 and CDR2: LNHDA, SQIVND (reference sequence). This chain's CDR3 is CASSIRSGAGYEQYF. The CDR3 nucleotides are TGTGCCAGTAGTATTCGTTCAGGGGCGGGCTACGAGCAGTACTTC.

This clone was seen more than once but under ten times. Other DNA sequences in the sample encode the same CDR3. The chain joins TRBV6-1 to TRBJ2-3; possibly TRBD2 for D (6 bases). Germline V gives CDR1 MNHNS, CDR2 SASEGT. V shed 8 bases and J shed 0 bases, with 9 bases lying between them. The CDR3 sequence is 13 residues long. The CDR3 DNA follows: TGTGCCAGCTCGGGGGTTAGCACAGATACGCAGTATTTT. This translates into CASSGVSTDTQYF.

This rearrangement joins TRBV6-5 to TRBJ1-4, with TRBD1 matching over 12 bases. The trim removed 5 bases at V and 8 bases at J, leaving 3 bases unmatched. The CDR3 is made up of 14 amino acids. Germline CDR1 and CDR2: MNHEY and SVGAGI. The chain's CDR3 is CASSRGTGGEKLFF. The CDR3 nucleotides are TGTGCCAGCAGTCGAGGGACAGGGGGCGAAAAACTGTTTTTT.

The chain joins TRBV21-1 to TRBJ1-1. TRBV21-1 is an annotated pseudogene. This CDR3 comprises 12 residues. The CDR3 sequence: CASSEGCTEAFF. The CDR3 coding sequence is TGTGCCAGCAGCGAGGGTTGTACTGAAGCTTTCTTT.

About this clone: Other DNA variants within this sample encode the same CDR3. CDR3 amino acids: CASSLGTAGNTIYF. CDR3 nucleotides: TGCGCCAGCAGCTTGGGTACAGCTGGAAACACCATATATTTT. The V gene is TRBV5-1, the J gene TRBJ1-3; D call uncertain. Germline lookup yields CDR1 SGHRS and CDR2 YFSETQ. This CDR3 contains 14 residues. V dropped 0 bases and J dropped 2 bases, with 6 bases sitting between them.

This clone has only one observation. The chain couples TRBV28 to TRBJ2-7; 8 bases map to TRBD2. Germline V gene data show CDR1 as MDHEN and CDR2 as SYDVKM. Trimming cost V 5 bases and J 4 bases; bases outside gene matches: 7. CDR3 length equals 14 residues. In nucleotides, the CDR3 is TGTGCCAGCAGTGCAAGCGGGAGAAGTTACGAGCAGTACTTC. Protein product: CASSASGRSYEQYF.

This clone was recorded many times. The CDR3 sequence: CASSSRGPQETQYF. DNA for the CDR3: TGCGCCAGCAGCTCGAGGGGCCCGCAAGAGACCCAGTACTTC. The rearrangement links TRBV5-1 to TRBJ2-5; either TRBD1 or TRBD2 may supply D (5 bases each). The V gene's germline CDR1 is SGHRS and CDR2 YFSETQ. The V end was cut by 3 bases, the J end by 2 bases, with 11 bases between. This CDR3 region has 14 residues.

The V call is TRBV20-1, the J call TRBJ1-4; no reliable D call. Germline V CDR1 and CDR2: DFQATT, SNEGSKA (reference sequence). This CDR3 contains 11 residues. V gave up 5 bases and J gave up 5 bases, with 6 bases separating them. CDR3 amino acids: CSARINEKLFF. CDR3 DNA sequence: TGCAGTGCTCGGATCAATGAAAAACTGTTTTTT.

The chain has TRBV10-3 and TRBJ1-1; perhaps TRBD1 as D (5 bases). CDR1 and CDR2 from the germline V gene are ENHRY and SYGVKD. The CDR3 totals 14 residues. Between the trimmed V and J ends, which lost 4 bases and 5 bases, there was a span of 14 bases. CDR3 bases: TGTGCCATCAGTGGGGCAGGGTTGGTGACTGAAGCTTTCTTT. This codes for CAISGAGLVTEAFF.

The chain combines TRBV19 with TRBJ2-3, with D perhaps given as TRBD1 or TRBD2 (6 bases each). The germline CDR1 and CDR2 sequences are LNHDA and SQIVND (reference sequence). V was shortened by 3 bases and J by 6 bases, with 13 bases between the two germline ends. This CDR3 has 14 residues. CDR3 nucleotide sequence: TGTGCCAGTAGTATCCCGGGGGCGCCGGATACGCAGTATTTT. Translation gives CASSIPGAPDTQYF.

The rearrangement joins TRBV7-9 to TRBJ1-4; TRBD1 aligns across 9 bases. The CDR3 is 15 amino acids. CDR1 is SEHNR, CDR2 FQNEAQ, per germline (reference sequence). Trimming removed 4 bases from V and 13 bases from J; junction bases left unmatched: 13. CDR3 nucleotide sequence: TGTGCCAGCAGCTCCTCCGGGACAGGGTGGGATCCACTGTTTTTT. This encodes CASSSSGTGWDPLFF.

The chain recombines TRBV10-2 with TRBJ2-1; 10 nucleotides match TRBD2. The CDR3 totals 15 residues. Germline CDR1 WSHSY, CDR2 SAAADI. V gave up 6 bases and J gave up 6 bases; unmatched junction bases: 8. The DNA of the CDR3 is TGCGCCAGCAGAGTAGCGGGAGGACCTGGCAATGAGCAGTTCTTC. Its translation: CASRVAGGPGNEQFF.

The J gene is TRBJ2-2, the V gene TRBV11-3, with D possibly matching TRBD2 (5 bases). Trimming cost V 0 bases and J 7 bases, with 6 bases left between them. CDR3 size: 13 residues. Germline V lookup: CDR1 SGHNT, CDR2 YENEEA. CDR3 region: CASSLEGVGELFF. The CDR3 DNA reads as TGTGCCAGCAGCTTAGAGGGAGTCGGGGAGCTGTTTTTT.

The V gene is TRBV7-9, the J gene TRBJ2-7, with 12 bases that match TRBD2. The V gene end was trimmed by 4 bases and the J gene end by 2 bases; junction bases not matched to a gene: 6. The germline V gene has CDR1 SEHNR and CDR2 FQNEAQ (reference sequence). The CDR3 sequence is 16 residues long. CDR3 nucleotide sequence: TGTGCCAGCAGCTCCCTGACTAGCGGGGGAGCCTACGAGCAGTACTTC. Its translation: CASSSLTSGGAYEQYF.

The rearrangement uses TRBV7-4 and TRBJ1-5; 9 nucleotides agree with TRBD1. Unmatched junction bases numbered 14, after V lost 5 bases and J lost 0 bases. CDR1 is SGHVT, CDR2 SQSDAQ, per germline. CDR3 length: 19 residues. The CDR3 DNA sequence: TGTGCCAGCAGCATTGAACCGGGACAGGGATTGCATAGCAATCAGCCCCAGCATTTT. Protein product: CASSIEPGQGLHSNQPQHF.